This T cell receptor beta chain was observed in a study of control samples from healthy donors and cancer patients. The table came from immunoSEQ multiplex PCR; TCRdb's copy has only in-frame clones and leaves some out. The top ten clones hold roughly 4% of a sample with 45,000 to 60,000 clones, roughly 94% of them seen once. Germline values: CDR1 MRHNA, CDR2 SNTAGT. V gave up 10 bases and J gave up 2 bases, with 12 bases separating them. The length of the CDR3 is 13 residues. Specimen: blood. The TCR comes from a man aged 30 to 45 in good health. The chain couples TRBV6-4 to TRBJ1-3; maybe TRBD1 (5 bases). CDR3 bases: TGTGCCACCACCGCGGACACTGGAAACACCATATATTTT. Amino acids: CATTADTGNTIYF.